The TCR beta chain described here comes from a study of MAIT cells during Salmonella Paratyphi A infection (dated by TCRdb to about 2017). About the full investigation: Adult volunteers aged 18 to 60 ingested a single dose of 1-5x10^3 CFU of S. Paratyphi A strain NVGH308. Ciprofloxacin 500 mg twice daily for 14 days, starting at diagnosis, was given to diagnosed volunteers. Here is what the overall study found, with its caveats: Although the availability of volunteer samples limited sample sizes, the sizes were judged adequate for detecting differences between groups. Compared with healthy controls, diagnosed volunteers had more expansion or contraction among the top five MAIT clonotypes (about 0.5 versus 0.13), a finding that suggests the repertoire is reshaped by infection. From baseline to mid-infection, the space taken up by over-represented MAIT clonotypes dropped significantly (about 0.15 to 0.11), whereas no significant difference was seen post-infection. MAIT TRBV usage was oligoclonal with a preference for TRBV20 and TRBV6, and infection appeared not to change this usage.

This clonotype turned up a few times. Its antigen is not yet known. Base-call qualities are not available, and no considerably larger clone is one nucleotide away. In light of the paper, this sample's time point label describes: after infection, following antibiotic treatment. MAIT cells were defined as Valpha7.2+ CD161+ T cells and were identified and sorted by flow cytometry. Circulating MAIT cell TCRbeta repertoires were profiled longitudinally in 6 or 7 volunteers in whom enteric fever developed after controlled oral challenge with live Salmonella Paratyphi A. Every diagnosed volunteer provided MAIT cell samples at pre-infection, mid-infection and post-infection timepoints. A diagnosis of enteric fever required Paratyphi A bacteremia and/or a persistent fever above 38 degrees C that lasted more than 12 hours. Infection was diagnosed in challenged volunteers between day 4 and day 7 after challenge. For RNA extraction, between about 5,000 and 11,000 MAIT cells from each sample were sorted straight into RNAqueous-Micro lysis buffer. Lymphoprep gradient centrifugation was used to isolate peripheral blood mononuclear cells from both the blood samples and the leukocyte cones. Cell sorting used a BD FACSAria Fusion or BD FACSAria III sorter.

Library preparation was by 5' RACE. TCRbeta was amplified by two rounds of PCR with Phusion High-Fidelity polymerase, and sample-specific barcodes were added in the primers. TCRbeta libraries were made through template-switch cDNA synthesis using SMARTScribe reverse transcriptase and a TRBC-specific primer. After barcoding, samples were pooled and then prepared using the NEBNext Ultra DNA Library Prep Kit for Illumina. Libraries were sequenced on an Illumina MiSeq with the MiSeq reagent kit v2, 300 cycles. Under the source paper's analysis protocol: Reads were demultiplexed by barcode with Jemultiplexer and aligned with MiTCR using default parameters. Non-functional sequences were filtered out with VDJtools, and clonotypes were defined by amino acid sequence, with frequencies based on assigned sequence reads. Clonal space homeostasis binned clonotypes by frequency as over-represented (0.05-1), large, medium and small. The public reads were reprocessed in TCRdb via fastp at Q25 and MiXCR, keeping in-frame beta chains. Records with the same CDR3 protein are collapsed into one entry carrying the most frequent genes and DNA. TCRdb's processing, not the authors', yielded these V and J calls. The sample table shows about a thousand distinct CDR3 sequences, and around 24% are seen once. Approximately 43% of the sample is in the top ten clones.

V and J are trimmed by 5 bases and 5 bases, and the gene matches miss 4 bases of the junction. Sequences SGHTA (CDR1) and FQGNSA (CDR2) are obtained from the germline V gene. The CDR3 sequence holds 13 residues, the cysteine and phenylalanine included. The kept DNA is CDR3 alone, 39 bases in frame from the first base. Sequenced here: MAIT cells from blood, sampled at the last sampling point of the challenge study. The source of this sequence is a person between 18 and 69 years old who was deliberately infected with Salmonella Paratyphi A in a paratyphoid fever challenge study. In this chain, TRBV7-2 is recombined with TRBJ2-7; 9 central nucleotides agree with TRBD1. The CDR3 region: CASSIGDRDEQYF. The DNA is TGTGCCAGCAGCATAGGGGACAGGGACGAGCAGTACTTC.